The source of this T cell receptor beta chain is a study of shared clonotypes between healthy human individuals. The protocol was immunoSEQ multiplex PCR, while the TCRdb copy is restricted to in-frame clones and leaves out a portion. The sample shows over a million clones, around 97% of them seen only once. Details on this clone: At one end the junction does not follow the germline gene, possibly because of a read error.

The CDR3 length is 13 residues. Germline V gene lookup returns CDR1 SEHNR and CDR2 FQNEAQ (reference sequence). V and J are TRBV7-9 and TRBJ1-2; no reliable D call. The sequence was collected from a man aged 30-40 years in good health. Source material: naive CD4+ T cells sorted from blood. Stated subset: CD45RA+ positively selected. CDR3 in DNA: TGTGCCAGCAGCTTAGTACAGAACTATGGCCACACCTTC. As protein: CASSLVQNYGHTF.